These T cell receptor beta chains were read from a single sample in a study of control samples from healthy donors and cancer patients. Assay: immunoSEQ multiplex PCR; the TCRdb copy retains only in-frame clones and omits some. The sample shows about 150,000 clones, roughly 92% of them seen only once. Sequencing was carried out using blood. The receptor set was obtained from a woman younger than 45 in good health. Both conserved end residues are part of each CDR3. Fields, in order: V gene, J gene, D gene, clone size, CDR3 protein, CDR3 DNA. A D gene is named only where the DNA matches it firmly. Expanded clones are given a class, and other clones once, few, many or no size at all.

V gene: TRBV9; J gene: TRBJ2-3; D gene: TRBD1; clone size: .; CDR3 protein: CASSVYGQGADTQYF; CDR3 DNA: TGTGCCAGCAGCGTATATGGACAGGGCGCAGATACGCAGTATTTT
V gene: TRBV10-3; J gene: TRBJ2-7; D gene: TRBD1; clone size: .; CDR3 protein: CAIRSRGTGGYEQYF; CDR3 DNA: TGTGCCATCAGGTCACGGGGGACAGGGGGCTACGAGCAGTACTTC
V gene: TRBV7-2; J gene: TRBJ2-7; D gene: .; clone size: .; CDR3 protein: CASSPAARAAYEQYF; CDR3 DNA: TGTGCCAGCAGCCCGGCGGCGCGGGCCGCCTACGAGCAGTACTTC
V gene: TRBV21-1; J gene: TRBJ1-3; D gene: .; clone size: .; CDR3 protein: CASSKSRNTIYF; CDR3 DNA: TGTGCCAGCAGCAAATCCAGAAACACCATATATTTT
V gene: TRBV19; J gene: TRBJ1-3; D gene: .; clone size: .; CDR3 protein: CASSSRSGNTIYF; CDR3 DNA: TGTGCCAGTAGTAGTCGATCCGGAAACACCATATATTTT
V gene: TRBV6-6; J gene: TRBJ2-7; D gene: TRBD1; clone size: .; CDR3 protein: CASSLRGQAYEQYF; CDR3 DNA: TGTGCCAGCAGTTTACGTGGACAGGCCTACGAGCAGTACTTC
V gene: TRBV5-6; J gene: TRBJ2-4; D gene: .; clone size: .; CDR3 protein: CASSAGTRDTFKNIQYF; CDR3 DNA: TGTGCCAGCAGCGCGGGGACTCGGGACACGTTCAAAAACATTCAGTACTTC
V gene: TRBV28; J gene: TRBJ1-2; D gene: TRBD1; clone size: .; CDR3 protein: CASASGTAYGYTF; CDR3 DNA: TGTGCCAGCGCCTCCGGGACAGCCTATGGCTACACCTTC
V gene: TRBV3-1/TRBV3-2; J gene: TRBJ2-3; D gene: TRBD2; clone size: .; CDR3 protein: CASSNRGLAGGRGTDTQYF; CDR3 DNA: TGTGCCAGCAGCAACAGGGGGCTAGCGGGAGGGCGAGGCACAGATACGCAGTATTTT
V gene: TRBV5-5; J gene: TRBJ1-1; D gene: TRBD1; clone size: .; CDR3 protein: CASRDGQGANTEAFF; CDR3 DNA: TGTGCCAGCAGAGACGGACAGGGGGCGAACACTGAAGCTTTCTTT
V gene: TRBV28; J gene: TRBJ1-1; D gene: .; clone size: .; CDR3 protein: CASSLGASLEAFF; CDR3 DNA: TGTGCCAGCAGTTTAGGGGCATCCCTGGAAGCTTTCTTT
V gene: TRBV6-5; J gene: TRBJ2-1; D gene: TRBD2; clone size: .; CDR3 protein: CASSTTSGSYNEQFF; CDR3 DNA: TGTGCCAGCAGTACGACTAGCGGGAGCTACAATGAGCAGTTCTTC
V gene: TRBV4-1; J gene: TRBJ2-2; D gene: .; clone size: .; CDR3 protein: CASSQPGQTGELFF; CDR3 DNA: TGCGCCAGCAGCCAGCCGGGACAAACCGGGGAGCTGTTTTTT
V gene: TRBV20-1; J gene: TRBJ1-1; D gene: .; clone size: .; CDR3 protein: CSASFGTGTEAFF; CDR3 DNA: TGCAGTGCTAGTTTCGGGACTGGGACTGAAGCTTTCTTT
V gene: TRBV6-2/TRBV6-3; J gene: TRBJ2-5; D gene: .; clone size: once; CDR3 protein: CASSAPGTAQETQYF; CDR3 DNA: TGTGCCAGCAGTGCCCCAGGGACGGCGCAAGAGACCCAGTACTTC
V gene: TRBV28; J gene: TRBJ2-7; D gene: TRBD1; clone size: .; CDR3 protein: CASSPPTGTHEQYF; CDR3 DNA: TGTGCCAGCAGTCCCCCGACAGGGACCCACGAGCAGTACTTC
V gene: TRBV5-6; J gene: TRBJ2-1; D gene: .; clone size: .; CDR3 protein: CASSLYRGGQRYNEQFF; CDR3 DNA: TGTGCCAGCAGCTTGTATCGGGGCGGGCAACGATACAATGAGCAGTTCTTC
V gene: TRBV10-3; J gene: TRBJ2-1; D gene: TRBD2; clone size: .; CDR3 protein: CAISENRWAGDEQFF; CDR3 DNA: TGTGCCATCAGTGAAAACAGGTGGGCGGGAGATGAGCAGTTCTTC
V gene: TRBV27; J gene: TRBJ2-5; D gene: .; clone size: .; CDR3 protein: CASSLSGQSGWAETQYF; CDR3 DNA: TGTGCCAGCAGTTTATCGGGACAGAGCGGGTGGGCAGAGACCCAGTACTTC
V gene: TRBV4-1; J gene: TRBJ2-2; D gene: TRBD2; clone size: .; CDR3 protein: CASSQQRESGELFF; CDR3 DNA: TGCGCCAGCAGCCAACAGCGGGAGAGCGGGGAGCTGTTTTTT
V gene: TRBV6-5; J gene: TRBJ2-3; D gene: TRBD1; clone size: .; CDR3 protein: CASTPQGAVADTQYF; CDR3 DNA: TGTGCCAGCACTCCCCAGGGGGCCGTGGCAGATACGCAGTATTTT
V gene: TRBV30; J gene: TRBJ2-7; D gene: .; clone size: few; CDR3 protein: CAWSDYYEQYF; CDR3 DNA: TGTGCCTGGAGTGACTACTACGAGCAGTACTTC
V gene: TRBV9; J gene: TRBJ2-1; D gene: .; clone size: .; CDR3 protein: CASSVEGYSEQFF; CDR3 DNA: TGTGCCAGCAGCGTAGAGGGCTACTCTGAGCAGTTCTTC
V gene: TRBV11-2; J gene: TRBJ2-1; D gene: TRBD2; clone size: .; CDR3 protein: CASSPSGLAGGNEQFF; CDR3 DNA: TGTGCCAGCAGCCCCTCCGGACTAGCGGGAGGGAATGAGCAGTTCTTC
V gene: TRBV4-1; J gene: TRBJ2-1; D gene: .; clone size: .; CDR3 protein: CASSHVTMGEQFF; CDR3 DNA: TGCGCCAGCAGCCATGTTACGATGGGCGAGCAGTTCTTC
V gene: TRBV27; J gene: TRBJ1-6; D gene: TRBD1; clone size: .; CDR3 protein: CASSFTGRGENSPLHF; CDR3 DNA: TGTGCCAGCAGTTTTACAGGCAGGGGGGAAAATTCACCCCTCCACTTT
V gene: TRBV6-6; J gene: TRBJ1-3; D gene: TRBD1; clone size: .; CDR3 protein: CASSQGQLGNTIYF; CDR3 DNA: TGTGCCAGCAGCCAGGGACAGCTTGGAAACACCATATATTTT
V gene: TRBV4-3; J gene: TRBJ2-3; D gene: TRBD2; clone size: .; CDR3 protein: CASSQGWGGSTDTQYF; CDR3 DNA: TGCGCCAGCAGCCAAGGATGGGGCGGGAGTACAGATACGCAGTATTTT
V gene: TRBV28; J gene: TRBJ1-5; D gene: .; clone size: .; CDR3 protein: CASSFSTGATSNQPQHF; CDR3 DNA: TGTGCCAGCAGTTTCTCAACAGGAGCTACTAGCAATCAGCCCCAGCATTTT
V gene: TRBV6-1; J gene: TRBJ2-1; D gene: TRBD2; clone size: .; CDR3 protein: CASSDRGASGRNEQFF; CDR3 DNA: TGTGCCAGCAGTGACCGGGGGGCTAGCGGGAGGAATGAGCAGTTCTTC
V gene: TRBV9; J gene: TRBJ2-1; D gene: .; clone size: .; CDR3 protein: CASSVVRDLSYNEQFF; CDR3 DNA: TGTGCCAGCAGCGTAGTTAGGGACCTCTCCTACAATGAGCAGTTCTTC
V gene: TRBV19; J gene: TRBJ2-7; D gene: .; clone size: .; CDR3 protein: CATRGWSSYEQYF; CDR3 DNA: TGTGCCACCCGGGGATGGTCATCCTACGAGCAGTACTTC
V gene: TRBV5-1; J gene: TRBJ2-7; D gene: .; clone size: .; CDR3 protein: CASSFTLPNDEQYF; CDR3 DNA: TGCGCCAGCAGCTTTACCCTACCAAACGACGAGCAGTACTTC
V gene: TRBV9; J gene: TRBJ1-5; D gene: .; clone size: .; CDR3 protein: CASSGGFGNQPQHF; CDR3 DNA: TGTGCCAGCAGCGGGGGATTTGGCAATCAGCCCCAGCATTTT
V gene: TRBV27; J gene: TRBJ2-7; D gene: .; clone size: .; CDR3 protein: CASTPGRDSYEQYF; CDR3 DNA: TGTGCCAGCACCCCGGGACGCGATTCGTACGAGCAGTACTTC
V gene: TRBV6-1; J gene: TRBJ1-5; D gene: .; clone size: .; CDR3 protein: CASSEGGSNQPQHF; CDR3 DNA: TGTGCCAGCAGTGAGGGAGGTAGCAATCAGCCCCAGCATTTT
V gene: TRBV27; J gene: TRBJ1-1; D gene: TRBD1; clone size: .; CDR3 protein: CASWEGQGFTEAFF; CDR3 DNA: TGTGCCAGCTGGGAGGGACAGGGGTTCACTGAAGCTTTCTTT
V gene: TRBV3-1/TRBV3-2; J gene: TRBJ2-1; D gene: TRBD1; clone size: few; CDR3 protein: CASSQAARGPYNEQFF; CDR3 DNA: TGTGCCAGCAGCCAAGCCGCCAGGGGGCCCTACAATGAGCAGTTCTTC
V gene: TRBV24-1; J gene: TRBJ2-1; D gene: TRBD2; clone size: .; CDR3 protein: CATSDLDSGNNEQFF; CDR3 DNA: TGTGCCACCAGTGATTTGGATAGCGGGAACAATGAGCAGTTCTTC
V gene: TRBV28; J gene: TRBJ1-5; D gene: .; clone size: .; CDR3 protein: CASSNGGPVNQPQHF; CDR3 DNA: TGTGCCAGCAGTAACGGGGGCCCTGTCAATCAGCCCCAGCATTTT
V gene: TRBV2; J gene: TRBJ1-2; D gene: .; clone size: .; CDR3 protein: CASSPDSYGYTF; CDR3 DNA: TGTGCCAGCAGTCCTGACAGCTATGGCTACACCTTC
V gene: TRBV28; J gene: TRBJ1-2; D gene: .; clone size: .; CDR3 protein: CASSLQGPYGYTF; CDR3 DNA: TGTGCCAGCTCCCTACAGGGCCCCTATGGCTACACCTTC
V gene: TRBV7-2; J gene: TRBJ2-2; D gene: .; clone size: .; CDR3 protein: CASSLRGYGPANTGELFF; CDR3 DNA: TGTGCCAGCAGCTTACGCGGGTACGGACCAGCGAACACCGGGGAGCTGTTTTTT
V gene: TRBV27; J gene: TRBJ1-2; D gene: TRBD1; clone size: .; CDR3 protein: CASSFGRGYGYTF; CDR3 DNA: TGTGCCAGCAGTTTCGGCAGGGGGTATGGCTACACCTTC
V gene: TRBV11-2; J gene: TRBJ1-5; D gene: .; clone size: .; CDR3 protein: CASSLGPNQPQHF; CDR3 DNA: TGTGCCAGCAGCTTAGGACCTAATCAGCCCCAGCATTTT
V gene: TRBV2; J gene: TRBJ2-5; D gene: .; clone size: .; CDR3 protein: CASSEGWVAGPQETQYF; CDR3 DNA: TGTGCCAGCAGTGAAGGTTGGGTAGCAGGGCCCCAAGAGACCCAGTACTTC
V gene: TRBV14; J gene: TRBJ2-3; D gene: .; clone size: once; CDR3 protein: CASSERRRDGWTDTQYF; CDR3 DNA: TGTGCCAGCAGCGAAAGGAGACGGGATGGGTGGACAGATACGCAGTATTTT
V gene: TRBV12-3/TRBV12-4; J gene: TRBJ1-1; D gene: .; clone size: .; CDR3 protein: CASSRLLNTEAFF; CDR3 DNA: TGTGCCAGCAGTCGATTATTGAACACTGAAGCTTTCTTT
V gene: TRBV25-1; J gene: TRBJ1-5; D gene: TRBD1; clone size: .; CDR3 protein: CASSAGGSQHF; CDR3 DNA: TGTGCCAGCAGTGCAGGGGGATCCCAGCATTTT
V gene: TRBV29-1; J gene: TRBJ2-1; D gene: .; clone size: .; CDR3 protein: CSVEDKGRVYNEQFF; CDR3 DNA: TGCAGCGTTGAAGATAAAGGACGGGTCTACAATGAGCAGTTCTTC
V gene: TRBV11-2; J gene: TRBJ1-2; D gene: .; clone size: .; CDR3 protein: CASSLDRAGSWGYTF; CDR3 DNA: TGTGCCAGCAGCTTAGATCGGGCGGGGTCCTGGGGCTACACCTTC
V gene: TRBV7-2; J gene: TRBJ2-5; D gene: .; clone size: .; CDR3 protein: CASSSRVGGKETQYF; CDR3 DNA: TGTGCCAGCAGCTCCCGGGTGGGGGGAAAAGAGACCCAGTACTTC
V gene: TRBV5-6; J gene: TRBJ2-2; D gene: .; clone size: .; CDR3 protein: CASSDGHWNTGELFF; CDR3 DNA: TGTGCCAGCAGTGATGGGCACTGGAACACCGGGGAGCTGTTTTTT
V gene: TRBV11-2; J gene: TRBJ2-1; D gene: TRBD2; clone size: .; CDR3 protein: CASSPPSSGFYNEQFF; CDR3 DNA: TGTGCCAGCAGCCCGCCTTCTAGCGGGTTCTACAATGAGCAGTTCTTC